This T cell receptor beta chain was captured by sequencing in a study of shared clonotypes between healthy human individuals. Study-wide results and caveats: Memory subsets generally showed smaller estimated richness than naive subsets did. Clonotype sharing among donors likely depends on sequencing depth.

Looked up from germline, CDR1 is MDHEN and CDR2 is SYDVKM. There are 14 residues in the CDR3. Trimming pared 7 bases from V and 4 bases from J, leaving 14 bases between. Data came from immunoSEQ multiplex PCR; TCRdb stores just in-frame clones and leaves some out. The sample contains 750,000 to 1,000,000 clones, roughly 92% of which appear only once. CD8 cells classed as naive were CD45RO-negative and positively selected for CCR7, excluding terminally differentiated effector memory CD45RA+ cells. A note on this clone: The antigen is unknown.

Sequencing was carried out using naive CD8+ T cells sorted from blood. The rearrangement joins TRBV28 to TRBJ2-1; D not resolved. This receptor was obtained from a man aged 30 to 39 in good health. In DNA form, the CDR3 reads TGTGCCAGCACCCTTCAGGCGACGTACAATGAGCAGTTCTTC. This gives the protein CASTLQATYNEQFF.